This T cell receptor (beta chain) was sequenced for a study of cytomegalovirus exposure and HLA in healthy donors. On this clone: Its antigen is undetermined.

Though nominally healthy at sampling, donors likely had unrecorded immune exposures. PCR primers comprised 60 Vbeta and 13 Jbeta primers. The assay was immunoSEQ multiplex PCR, and TCRdb's table has in-frame clones only and misses some. The data contain fewer than 200,000 clones, 80% of them singletons. Study-wide findings and caveats: In a later analysis, TCR beta V- and J-gene trimming was associated with a missense DCLRE1C variant. A prior analysis recorded that most TCR beta V segments were productive about 87% or about 30% of the time.

Sequences were obtained from PBMCs. This TCR was sampled from a boy under 18 in good health and CMV-seronegative.

The CDR3, as DNA: TGTGCCAGCAGCAACCAGGGGGCTTTTGAGACCCAGTACTTC. Amino acids: CASSNQGAFETQYF. The chain employs TRBV21-1 and TRBJ2-5; no DNA check was done on the table's D call, TRBD1. TRBV21-1 is assigned pseudogene status. The length of the CDR3 is 14 residues.